The text below deals with one T cell receptor beta chain. No antigen is known for it. The data belong to a study of shared clonotypes between healthy human individuals. For the study at large: Researchers assigned three CD4 naive, three CD4 memory, two CD8 naive and one CD8 memory plate to each donor. Whole-study findings and limits: Sorted-subset samples were not fully sequenced, rarefaction indicated.

V lost 4 bases to trimming and J lost 2 bases, with 9 bases between them. CDR1 is SGHVS and CDR2 is FQNEAQ in the germline V gene. The CDR3 runs to 13 residues. Assay: immunoSEQ multiplex PCR; the TCRdb copy retains only in-frame clones and omits some. The data contain approximately 95,000 clones, roughly two thirds of them singletons. Every donor was a Caucasian adult from Nashville, Tennessee. The TCR originated in a man aged 25-45 years in good health. The sequenced sample was memory CD8+ T cells sorted from blood. Subset reported: CD45RO+ cells pooled with CCR7-negative TemRA cells. The rearrangement uses TRBV7-8 and TRBJ2-7; a possible D gene is TRBD1 (5 bases). CDR3 sequence: CASSWGMPYEQYF. The CDR3 DNA sequence: TGTGCCAGCAGCTGGGGCATGCCCTACGAGCAGTACTTC.